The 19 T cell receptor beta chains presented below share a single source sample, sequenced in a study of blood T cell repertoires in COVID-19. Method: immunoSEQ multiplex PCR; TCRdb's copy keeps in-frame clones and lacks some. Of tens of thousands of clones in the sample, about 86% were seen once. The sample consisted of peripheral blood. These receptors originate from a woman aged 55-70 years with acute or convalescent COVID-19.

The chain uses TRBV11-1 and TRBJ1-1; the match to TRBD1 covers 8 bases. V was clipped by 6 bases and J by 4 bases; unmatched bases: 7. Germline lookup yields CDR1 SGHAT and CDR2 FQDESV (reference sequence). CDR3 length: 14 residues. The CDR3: CASRPTGARTEAFF. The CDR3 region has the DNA TGTGCCAGCAGACCGACAGGGGCGCGCACTGAAGCTTTCTTT.

CDR3: CASSQVGSEQYF. The CDR3 nucleotides read TGTGCCAGCAGCCAAGTCGGGAGTGAGCAGTACTTC. The J gene is TRBJ2-7, the V gene TRBV3-1 (or the pseudogene TRBV3-2); D may be TRBD2 (6 bases). Germline CDR1 and CDR2: LGHDT and YNNKEL (reference sequence). The CDR3 has 12 residues. Trimming took off 1 base at V and 7 bases at J, with 8 bases between the two ends.

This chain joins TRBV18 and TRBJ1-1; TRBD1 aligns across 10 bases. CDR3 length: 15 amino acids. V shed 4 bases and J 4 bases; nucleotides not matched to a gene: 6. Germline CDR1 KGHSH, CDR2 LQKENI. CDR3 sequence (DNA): TGTGCCAGCTCACGACAGGGGGCTCTCGGCACTGAAGCTTTCTTT. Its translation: CASSRQGALGTEAFF.

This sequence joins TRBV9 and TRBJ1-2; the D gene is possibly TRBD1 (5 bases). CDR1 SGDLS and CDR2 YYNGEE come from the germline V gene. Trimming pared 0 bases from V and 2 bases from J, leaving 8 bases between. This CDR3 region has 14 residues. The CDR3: CASSVDQGNYGYTF. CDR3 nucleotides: TGTGCCAGCAGCGTAGATCAGGGAAACTATGGCTACACCTTC. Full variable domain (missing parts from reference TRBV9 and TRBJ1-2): DSGVTQTPKHLITATGQRVTLRCSPRSGDLSVYWYQQSLDQGLQFLIQYYNGEERAKGNILERFSAQQFPDLHSELNLSSLELGDSALYFCASSVDQGNYGYTFGSGTRLTVV.

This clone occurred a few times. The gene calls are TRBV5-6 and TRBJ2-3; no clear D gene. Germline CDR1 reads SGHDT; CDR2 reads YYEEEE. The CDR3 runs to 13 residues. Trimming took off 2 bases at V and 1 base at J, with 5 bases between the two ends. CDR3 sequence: CASSFGRTDTQYF. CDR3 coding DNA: TGTGCCAGCAGCTTCGGTCGCACAGATACGCAGTATTTT.

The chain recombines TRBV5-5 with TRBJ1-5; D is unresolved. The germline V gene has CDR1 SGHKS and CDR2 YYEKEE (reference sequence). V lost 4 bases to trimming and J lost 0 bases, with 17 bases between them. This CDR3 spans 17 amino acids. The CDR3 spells CASSQIDLGFSNQPQHF. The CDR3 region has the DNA TGTGCCAGCAGCCAGATTGATCTGGGCTTTAGCAATCAGCCCCAGCATTTT. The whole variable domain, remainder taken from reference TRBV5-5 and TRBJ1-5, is DAGVTQSPTHLIKTRGQQVTLRCSPISGHKSVSWYQQVLGQGPQFIFQYYEKEERGRGNFPDRFSARQFPNYSSELNVNALLLGDSALYLCASSQIDLGFSNQPQHFGDGTRLSIL.

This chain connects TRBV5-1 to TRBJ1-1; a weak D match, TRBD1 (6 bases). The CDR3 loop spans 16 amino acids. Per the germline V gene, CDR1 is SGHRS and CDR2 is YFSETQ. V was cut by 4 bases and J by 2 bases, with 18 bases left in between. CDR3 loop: CASSPRLGALNTEAFF. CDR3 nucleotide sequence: TGCGCCAGCAGCCCCAGGCTGGGGGCCCTTAACACTGAAGCTTTCTTT.

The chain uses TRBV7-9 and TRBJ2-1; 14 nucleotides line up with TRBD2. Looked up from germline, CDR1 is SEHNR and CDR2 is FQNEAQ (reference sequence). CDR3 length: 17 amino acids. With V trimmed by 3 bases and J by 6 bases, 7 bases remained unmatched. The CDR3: CASSFYGTSGGRNEQFF. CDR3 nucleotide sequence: TGTGCCAGCAGCTTCTATGGGACTAGCGGGGGCCGCAATGAGCAGTTCTTC.

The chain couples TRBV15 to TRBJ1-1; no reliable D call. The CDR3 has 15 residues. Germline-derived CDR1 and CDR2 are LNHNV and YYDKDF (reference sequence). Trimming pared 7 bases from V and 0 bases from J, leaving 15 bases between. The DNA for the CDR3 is TGTGCCACCACGGCCGGGAGGTCGATGAACACTGAAGCTTTCTTT. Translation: CATTAGRSMNTEAFF.

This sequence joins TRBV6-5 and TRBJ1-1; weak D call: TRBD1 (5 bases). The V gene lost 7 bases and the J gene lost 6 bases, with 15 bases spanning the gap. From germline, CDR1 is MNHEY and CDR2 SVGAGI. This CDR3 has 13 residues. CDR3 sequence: CASNLGGTSEAFF. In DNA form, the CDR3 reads TGTGCCAGCAACCTTGGGGGGACCTCTGAAGCTTTCTTT.

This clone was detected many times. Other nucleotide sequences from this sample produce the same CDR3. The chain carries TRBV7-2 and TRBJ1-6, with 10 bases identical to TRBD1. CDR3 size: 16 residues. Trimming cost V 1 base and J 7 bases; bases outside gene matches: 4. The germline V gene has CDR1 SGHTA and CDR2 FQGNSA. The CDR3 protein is CASSLVGGQGNSPLHF. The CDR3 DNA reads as TGTGCCAGCAGCTTAGTAGGGGGACAGGGGAATTCACCCCTCCACTTT.

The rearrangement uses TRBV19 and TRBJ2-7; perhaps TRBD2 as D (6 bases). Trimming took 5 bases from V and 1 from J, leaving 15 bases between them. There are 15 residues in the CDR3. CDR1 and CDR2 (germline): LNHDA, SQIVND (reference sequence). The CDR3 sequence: CASSSRGFQSYEQYF. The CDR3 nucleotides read TGTGCCAGTAGTTCCCGGGGGTTCCAGTCCTACGAGCAGTACTTC.

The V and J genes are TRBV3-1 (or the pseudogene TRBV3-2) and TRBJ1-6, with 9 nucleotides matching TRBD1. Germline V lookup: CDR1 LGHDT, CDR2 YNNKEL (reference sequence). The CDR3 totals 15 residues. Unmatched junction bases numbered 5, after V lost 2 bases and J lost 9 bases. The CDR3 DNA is TGTGCCAGCAGCCAATTGGGACAGGGTGGTTCACCCCTCCACTTT. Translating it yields CASSQLGQGGSPLHF.

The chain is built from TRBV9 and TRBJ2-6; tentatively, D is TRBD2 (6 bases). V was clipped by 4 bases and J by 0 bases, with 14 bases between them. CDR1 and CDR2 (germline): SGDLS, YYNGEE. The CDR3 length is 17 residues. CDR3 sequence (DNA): TGTGCCAGCAGCTTAGGAGGGTGGAACTCTGGGGCCAACGTCCTGACTTTC. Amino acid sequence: CASSLGGWNSGANVLTF.

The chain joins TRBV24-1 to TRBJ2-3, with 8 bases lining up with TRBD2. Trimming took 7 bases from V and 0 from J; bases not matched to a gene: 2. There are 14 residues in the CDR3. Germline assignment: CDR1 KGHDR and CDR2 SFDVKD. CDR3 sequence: CATRLAVSTDTQYF. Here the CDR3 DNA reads TGTGCCACCAGACTAGCGGTTAGCACAGATACGCAGTATTTT.

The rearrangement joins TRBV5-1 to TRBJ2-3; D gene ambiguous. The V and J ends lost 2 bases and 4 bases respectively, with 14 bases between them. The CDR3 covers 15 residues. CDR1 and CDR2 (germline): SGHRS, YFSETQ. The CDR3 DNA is TGCGCCAGCAGCTTAGTGTTGAGCCCCGCAGATACGCAGTATTTT. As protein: CASSLVLSPADTQYF.

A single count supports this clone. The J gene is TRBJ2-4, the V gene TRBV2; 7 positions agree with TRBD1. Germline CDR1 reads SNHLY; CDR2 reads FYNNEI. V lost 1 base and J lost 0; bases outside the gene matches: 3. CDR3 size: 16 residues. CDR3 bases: TGTGCCAGCAGTGAAGATAGGGGGCTAGCCAAAAACATTCAGTACTTC. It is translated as CASSEDRGLAKNIQYF. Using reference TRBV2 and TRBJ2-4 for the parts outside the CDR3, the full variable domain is EPEVTQTPSHQVTQMGQEVILRCVPISNHLYFYWYRQILGQKVEFLVSFYNNEISEKSEIFDDQFSVERPDGSNFTLKIRSTKLEDSAMYFCASSEDRGLAKNIQYFGAGTRLSVL.

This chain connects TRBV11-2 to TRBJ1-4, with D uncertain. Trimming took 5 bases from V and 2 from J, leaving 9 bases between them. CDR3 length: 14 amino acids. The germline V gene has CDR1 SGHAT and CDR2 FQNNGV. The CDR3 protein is CASSASWTNEKLFF. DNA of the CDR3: TGTGCCAGCAGCGCCAGTTGGACTAATGAAAAACTGTTTTTT. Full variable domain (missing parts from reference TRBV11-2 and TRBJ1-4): EAGVAQSPRYKIIEKRQSVAFWCNPISGHATLYWYQQILGQGPKLLIQFQNNGVVDDSQLPKDRFSAERLKGVDSTLKIQPAKLEDSAVYLCASSASWTNEKLFFGSGTQLSVL.

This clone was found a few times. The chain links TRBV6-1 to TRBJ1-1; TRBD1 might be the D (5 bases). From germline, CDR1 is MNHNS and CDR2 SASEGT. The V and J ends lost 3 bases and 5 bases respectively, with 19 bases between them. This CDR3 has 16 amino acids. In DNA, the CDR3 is TGTGCCAGCAGTGACCAAGGTCAGGGCGTTCGGACTGAAGCTTTCTTT. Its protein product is CASSDQGQGVRTEAFF.